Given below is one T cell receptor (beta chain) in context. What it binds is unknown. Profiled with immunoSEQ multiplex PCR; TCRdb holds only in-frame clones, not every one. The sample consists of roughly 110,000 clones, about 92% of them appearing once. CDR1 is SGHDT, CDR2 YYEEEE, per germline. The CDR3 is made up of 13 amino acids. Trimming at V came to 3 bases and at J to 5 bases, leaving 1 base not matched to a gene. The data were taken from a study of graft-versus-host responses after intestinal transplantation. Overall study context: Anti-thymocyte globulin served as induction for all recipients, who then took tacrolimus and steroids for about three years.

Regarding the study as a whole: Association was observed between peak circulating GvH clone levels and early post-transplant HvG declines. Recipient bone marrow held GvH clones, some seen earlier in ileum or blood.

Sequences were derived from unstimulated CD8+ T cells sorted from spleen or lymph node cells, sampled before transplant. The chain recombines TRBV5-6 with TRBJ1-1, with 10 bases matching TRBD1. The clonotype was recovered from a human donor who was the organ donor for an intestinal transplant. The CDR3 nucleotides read TGTGCCAGCAGCTGGGGACAGGGGACTGAAGCTTTCTTT. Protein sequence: CASSWGQGTEAFF.